Following are 26 T cell receptor beta chains from one sample sequenced in a study of blood T cell repertoires in COVID-19. Sequencing used immunoSEQ multiplex PCR; TCRdb keeps in-frame clones, though not all of them. In the table there are fewer than 350,000 clones, approximately 86% of which are singletons. Sequencing was done on a sample of peripheral blood. Receptors originate from a woman aged 70-85 years with COVID-19, enrolled during active disease.

This chain joins TRBV29-1 and TRBJ2-1; unclear D gene. CDR1 and CDR2 from the germline V gene are SQVTM and ANQGSEA. The CDR3 consists of 11 residues. V lost 5 bases to trimming and J lost 9 bases, with 11 bases between them. This chain's CDR3 is CSVYSSTEQFF. CDR3 sequence (DNA): TGCAGCGTTTACAGTTCCACTGAGCAGTTCTTC.

V usage is TRBV6-5 and J usage is TRBJ1-3; D gene uncertain. Trimming cost V 5 bases and J 0 bases, with 8 bases left between them. Germline CDR1 reads MNHEY; CDR2 reads SVGAGI. The CDR3 is 14 amino acids. CDR3 nucleotides: TGTGCCAGCAGTCCGTTATACTCTGGAAACACCATATATTTT. Its translation is CASSPLYSGNTIYF.

This chain's CDR3 is CASSSRNYEQYF. CDR3 DNA sequence: TGTGCCAGCAGTAGCAGAAACTACGAGCAGTACTTC. The chain employs TRBV5-8 and TRBJ2-7; D gene unclear. Trimming took 5 bases from V and 3 from J, leaving 9 bases between them. CDR1 SGHTS and CDR2 YDEGEE come from the germline V gene. This CDR3 region has 12 residues.

This chain uses TRBV6-6 with TRBJ1-6; tentative D call: TRBD1 (6 bases). The CDR3 loop spans 14 amino acids. Trimming cost V 6 bases and J 10 bases, with 16 bases left between them. Germline values: CDR1 MNHNY, CDR2 SVGAGI (reference sequence). CDR3 coding DNA: TGTGCCAGCAGGATACAGGGAGGGGACTCACCCCTCCACTTT. Its translation is CASRIQGGDSPLHF.

CDR3: CASSAGTASTDTQYF. The CDR3 DNA reads as TGTGCCAGCAGCGCAGGGACAGCGAGCACAGATACGCAGTATTTT. This chain uses TRBV5-4 with TRBJ2-3; 7 bases agree with TRBD1. Germline CDR1 reads SGHNT; CDR2 reads YYREEE (reference sequence). V lost 4 bases to trimming and J lost 0 bases; unmatched junction nucleotides: 5. This CDR3 spans 15 amino acids. Filled out from reference TRBV5-4 and TRBJ2-3, the complete variable domain reads ETGVTQSPTHLIKTRGQQVTLRCSSQSGHNTVSWYQQALGQGPQFIFQYYREEENGRGNFPPRFSGLQFPNYSSELNVNALELDDSALYLCASSAGTASTDTQYFGPGTRLTVL.

V is TRBV7-2 and J is TRBJ1-4, with D maybe TRBD1 (6 bases). There are 15 residues in the CDR3. Trimming took 3 bases from V and 7 from J, leaving 15 bases between them. Germline lookup yields CDR1 SGHTA and CDR2 FQGNSA. As DNA, the CDR3 is TGTGCCAGCAGCTTGCAGGGCAGGGGTAGTGAAAAACTGTTTTTT. This codes for CASSLQGRGSEKLFF.

As to this clone: It is unclear where the CDR3 begins or ends on the DNA, so no DNA is shown, and the CDR3 is as TCRdb lists it. V and J are TRBV6-2 or TRBV6-3 and TRBJ1-4; TRBD1 is taken as the D call from the table, unchecked against the DNA. The CDR3 is 15 amino acids in total, end residues counted. Germline V gene data show CDR1 as MNHEY and CDR2 as SVGEGT. The CDR3: CASSSSDNRGEKLFF.

The chain couples TRBV5-4 to TRBJ1-2; 7 bases match TRBD1. Germline trimming cut 6 bases from V and 3 bases from J; bases unmatched to any gene: 5. This CDR3 is built from 13 residues. Germline values: CDR1 SGHNT, CDR2 YYREEE (reference sequence). DNA for the CDR3: TGTGCCAGCAAGGGGGCAAGGGACTATGGCTACACCTTC. It is translated as CASKGARDYGYTF.

The rearrangement links TRBV9 to TRBJ2-7, with 14 bases aligning to TRBD2. With 3 bases clipped from V and 9 bases from J, the junction kept 8 bases outside the gene matches. Germline V gene sequence: CDR1 SGDLS, CDR2 YYNGEE. The CDR3 consists of 15 residues. The CDR3 loop reads CASSAGLAGELPQYF. CDR3 bases: TGTGCCAGCAGCGCGGGACTAGCGGGGGAACTTCCGCAGTACTTC.

The V and J genes are TRBV9 and TRBJ1-1; TRBD1 might be the D (5 bases). Germline assignment: CDR1 SGDLS and CDR2 YYNGEE. The CDR3 runs to 15 residues. V was clipped by 0 bases and J by 3 bases, with 12 bases between them. The CDR3 loop reads CASSVEGKGDTEAFF. CDR3 sequence (DNA): TGTGCCAGCAGCGTAGAGGGGAAAGGGGACACTGAAGCTTTCTTT.

The V gene is TRBV9, the J gene TRBJ2-5, with a weak D call TRBD2 (7 bases). Per germline, CDR1 SGDLS and CDR2 YYNGEE. The CDR3 consists of 15 residues. V dropped 0 bases and J dropped 4 bases, with 13 bases sitting between them. The CDR3 DNA reads as TGTGCCAGCAGCGTAGAGGGGGGAGGGCCAGAGACCCAGTACTTC. Amino acids: CASSVEGGGPETQYF.

The V call is TRBV27, the J call TRBJ2-3; D not certain. This CDR3 is built from 14 residues. Germline assignment: CDR1 MNHEY and CDR2 SMNVEV (reference sequence). Trimming cost V 3 bases and J 0 bases, with 7 bases left between them. The CDR3 spells CASSLASSTDTQYF. The CDR3 DNA follows: TGTGCCAGCAGTTTGGCCAGTAGCACAGATACGCAGTATTTT.

The gene calls are TRBV27 and TRBJ2-7; D perhaps matches TRBD2 (6 bases). Germline values: CDR1 MNHEY, CDR2 SMNVEV (reference sequence). CDR3 length equals 15 residues. The V end lost 7 bases, the J end lost 1 base, and 17 bases lay between the germline ends. CDR3: CASTPEGVGSYEQYF. In DNA form, the CDR3 reads TGTGCCAGCACTCCGGAGGGTGTTGGATCCTACGAGCAGTACTTC.

The gene calls are TRBV27 and TRBJ1-2, with 8 bases identical to TRBD1. The CDR3 length is 15 residues. Germline V gene lookup returns CDR1 MNHEY and CDR2 SMNVEV (reference sequence). Trimming cost V 5 bases and J 10 bases; bases outside gene matches: 15. CDR3 amino acids: CASSREIGHRGSYTF. Written as DNA, the CDR3 is TGTGCCAGCAGTCGAGAGATCGGACACAGGGGGTCCTACACCTTC.

CDR3 DNA sequence: TGCGCCAGCAGCCAACACGCGGGGAATCAGCCCCAGCATTTT. It specifies CASSQHAGNQPQHF. The gene calls are TRBV4-1 and TRBJ1-5; no clear D. Per germline, CDR1 MGHRA and CDR2 YSYEKL. V was shortened by 2 bases and J by 4 bases, with 9 bases between the two germline ends. The CDR3 spans 14 residues.

The chain uses TRBV28 and TRBJ1-1; possible D gene TRBD1, 6 bases. Trimming took off 5 bases at V and 11 bases at J, with 15 bases between the two ends. This CDR3 is built from 12 residues. Germline assignment: CDR1 MDHEN and CDR2 SYDVKM. The CDR3 DNA reads TGTGCCAGCAGTCCCACAGGGCGATACGCTTTCTTT. It yields the protein CASSPTGRYAFF.

The chain carries TRBV5-1 and TRBJ2-7, with a possible D match to TRBD1 (5 bases). The CDR3 is 13 amino acids. Trimming removed 1 base from V and 5 bases from J, with 10 bases in between. Germline CDR1 reads SGHRS; CDR2 reads YFSETQ. CDR3 in amino acids: CASSLRQGDEQYF. The DNA of the CDR3 is TGCGCCAGCAGCTTGCGGCAGGGTGACGAGCAGTACTTC.

J is TRBJ2-3 and V is TRBV7-8; the D gene is possibly TRBD1 (6 bases). Looked up from germline, CDR1 is SGHVS and CDR2 is FQNEAQ. This CDR3 has 12 amino acids. The CDR3 DNA follows: TGTTCAACAGGGTATGACACAGATACGCAGTATTTT. Translated: CSTGYDTDTQYF.

V is TRBV27 and J is TRBJ2-1; 7 bases agree with TRBD2. V trimming: 3 bases; J trimming: 15 bases; junction bases outside the gene matches: 5. Looked up from germline, CDR1 is MNHEY and CDR2 is SMNVEV (reference sequence). CDR3 length equals 11 residues. CDR3 region: CASSFGGGRFF. CDR3 coding DNA: TGTGCCAGCAGTTTTGGGGGGGGACGGTTCTTC.

This clone was observed a handful of times. The rearrangement links TRBV19 to TRBJ1-1, with 7 bases identical to TRBD1. The CDR3 is made up of 16 amino acids. Germline V gives CDR1 LNHDA, CDR2 SQIVND (reference sequence). The V and J ends lost 7 bases and 1 base, in that order; junction bases with no gene match: 12. The CDR3 spells CASTFRRDRQNTEAFF. CDR3 coding DNA: TGTGCCAGTACCTTTCGCCGGGACAGACAGAACACTGAAGCTTTCTTT.

This chain uses TRBV2 with TRBJ1-5; TRBD1 matches 8 bases. Per germline, CDR1 SNHLY and CDR2 FYNNEI. J lost 0 bases, V lost 5 bases, and 3 bases had no gene match. This CDR3 contains 15 residues. CDR3 loop: CASSSGGFSNQPQHF. The CDR3 DNA follows: TGTGCCAGCAGTTCAGGGGGCTTTAGCAATCAGCCCCAGCATTTT.

The chain combines TRBV24-1 with TRBJ1-1; weak D call: TRBD1 (5 bases). Trimming cost V 3 bases and J 4 bases, with 14 bases left between them. The CDR3 has 15 residues. The germline V gene has CDR1 KGHDR and CDR2 SFDVKD. This CDR3 reads CATSDPRSGGTEAFF. The CDR3 DNA reads TGTGCCACCAGTGATCCTCGTTCCGGGGGCACTGAAGCTTTCTTT.

This clone was observed a handful of times. CDR3: CASSRTGCGYTF. In nucleotides, the CDR3 is TGCGCCAGCAGTAGGACAGGGTGCGGCTACACCTTC. This sequence joins TRBV10-1 and TRBJ1-2; 8 bases are shared with TRBD1. CDR3 length equals 12 residues. Germline V CDR1 and CDR2: WNHNN, SYGVQD (reference sequence). V gave up 5 bases and J gave up 8 bases; unmatched junction bases: 4.

The rearrangement uses TRBV7-2 and TRBJ1-1; D remains ambiguous. Trimming pared 3 bases from V and 1 base from J, leaving 6 bases between. This CDR3 has 13 residues. Looked up from germline, CDR1 is SGHTA and CDR2 is FQGNSA. This CDR3 is CASSFTENTEAFF. CDR3 sequence (DNA): TGTGCCAGCAGCTTTACAGAGAACACTGAAGCTTTCTTT.

Comment on this clone: The limits of the CDR3 on the DNA are not certain, so only TCRdb's listed CDR3 is given. CDR3 amino acids: CASSKPDVARGNQPQHF. The chain couples TRBV21-1 to TRBJ1-5; the table's D call of TRBD1 was not tested on the DNA. TRBV21-1 is noted as a pseudogene. The CDR3 extends over 17 residues, inclusive of both ends.

This rearrangement joins TRBV4-2 to TRBJ1-4, with D possibly matching TRBD1 (6 bases). CDR1 is LGHNA, CDR2 YNFKEQ, per germline. This CDR3 region has 15 residues. V dropped 0 bases and J dropped 8 bases, with 13 bases sitting between them. In DNA form, the CDR3 reads TGTGCCAGCAGCCAAGATTGGGCAGGGGACGAAAAACTGTTTTTT. Amino acids: CASSQDWAGDEKLFF.